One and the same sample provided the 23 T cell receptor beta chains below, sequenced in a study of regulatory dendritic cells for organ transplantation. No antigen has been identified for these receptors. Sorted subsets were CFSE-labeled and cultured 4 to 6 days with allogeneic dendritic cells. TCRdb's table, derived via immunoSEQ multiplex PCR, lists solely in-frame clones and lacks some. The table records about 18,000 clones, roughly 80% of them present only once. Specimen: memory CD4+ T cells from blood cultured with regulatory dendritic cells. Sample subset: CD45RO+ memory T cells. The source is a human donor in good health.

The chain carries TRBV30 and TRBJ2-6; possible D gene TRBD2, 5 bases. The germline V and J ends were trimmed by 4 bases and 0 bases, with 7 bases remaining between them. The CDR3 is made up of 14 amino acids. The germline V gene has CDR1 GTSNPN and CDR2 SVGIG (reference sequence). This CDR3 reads CAWMRVSGANVLTF. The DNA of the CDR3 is TGTGCCTGGATGAGGGTCTCTGGGGCCAACGTCCTGACTTTC.

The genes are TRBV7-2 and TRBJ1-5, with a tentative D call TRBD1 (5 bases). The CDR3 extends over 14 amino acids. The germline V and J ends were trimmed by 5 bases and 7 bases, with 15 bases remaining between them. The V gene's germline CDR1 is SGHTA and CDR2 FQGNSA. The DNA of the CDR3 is TGTGCCAGCAGCCAATCGAGGGGTCTGCAGCCCCAGCATTTT. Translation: CASSQSRGLQPQHF.

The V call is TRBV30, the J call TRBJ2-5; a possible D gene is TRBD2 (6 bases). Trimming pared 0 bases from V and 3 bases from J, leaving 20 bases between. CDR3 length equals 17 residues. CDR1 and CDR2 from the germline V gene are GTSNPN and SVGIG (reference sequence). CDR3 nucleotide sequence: TGTGCCTGGAGTGTCATGTGGGGGGTGGGAACGAAAGAGACCCAGTACTTC. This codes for CAWSVMWGVGTKETQYF.

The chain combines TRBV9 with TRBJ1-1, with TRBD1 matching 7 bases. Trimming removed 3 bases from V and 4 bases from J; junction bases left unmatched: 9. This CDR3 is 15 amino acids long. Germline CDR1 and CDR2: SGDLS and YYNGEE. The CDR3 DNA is TGTGCCAGCAGCGCCAGGGGGTCAGGTAGCACTGAAGCTTTCTTT. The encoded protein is CASSARGSGSTEAFF.

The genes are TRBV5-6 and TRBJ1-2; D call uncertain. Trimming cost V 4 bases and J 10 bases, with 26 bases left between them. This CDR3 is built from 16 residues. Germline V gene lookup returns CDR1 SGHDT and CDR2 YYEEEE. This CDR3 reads CASSLTGISRPFDYTF. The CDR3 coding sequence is TGTGCCAGCAGCCTTACCGGGATCTCGAGACCTTTCGACTACACCTTC.

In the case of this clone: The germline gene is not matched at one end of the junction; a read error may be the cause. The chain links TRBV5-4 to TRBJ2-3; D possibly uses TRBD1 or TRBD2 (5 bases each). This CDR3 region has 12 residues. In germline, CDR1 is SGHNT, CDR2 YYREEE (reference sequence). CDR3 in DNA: TGTGCCAGCAGCTACGGGACCAAGACGCGGTATTTT. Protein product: CASSYGTKTRYF.

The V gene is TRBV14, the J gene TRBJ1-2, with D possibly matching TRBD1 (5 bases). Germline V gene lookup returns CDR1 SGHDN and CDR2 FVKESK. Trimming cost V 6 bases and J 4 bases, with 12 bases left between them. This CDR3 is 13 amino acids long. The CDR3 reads CASSPDRTYGYTF. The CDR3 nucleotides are TGTGCCAGCAGTCCCGACAGAACCTATGGCTACACCTTC.

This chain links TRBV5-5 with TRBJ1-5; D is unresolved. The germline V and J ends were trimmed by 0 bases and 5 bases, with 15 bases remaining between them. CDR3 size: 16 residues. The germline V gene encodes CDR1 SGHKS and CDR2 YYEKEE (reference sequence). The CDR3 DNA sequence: TGTGCCAGCAGCTTGGACCCTCGAGGGAGCGATCAGCCCCAGCATTTT. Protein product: CASSLDPRGSDQPQHF. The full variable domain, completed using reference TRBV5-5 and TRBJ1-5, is DAGVTQSPTHLIKTRGQQVTLRCSPISGHKSVSWYQQVLGQGPQFIFQYYEKEERGRGNFPDRFSARQFPNYSSELNVNALLLGDSALYLCASSLDPRGSDQPQHFGDGTRLSIL.

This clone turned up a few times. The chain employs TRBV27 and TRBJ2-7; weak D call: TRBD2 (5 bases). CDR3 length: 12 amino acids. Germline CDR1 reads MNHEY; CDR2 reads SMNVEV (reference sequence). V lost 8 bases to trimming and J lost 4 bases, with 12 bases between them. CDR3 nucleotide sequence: TGTGCCAGCCCGAGGGTTTTTTACGAGCAGTACTTC. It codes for CASPRVFYEQYF.

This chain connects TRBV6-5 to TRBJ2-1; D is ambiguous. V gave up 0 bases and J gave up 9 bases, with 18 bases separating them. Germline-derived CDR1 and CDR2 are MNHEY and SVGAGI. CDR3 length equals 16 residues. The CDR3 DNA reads TGTGCCAGCAGTTACTCGATTGCTACTCCCTTTCGTGAGCAGTTCTTC. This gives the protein CASSYSIATPFREQFF.

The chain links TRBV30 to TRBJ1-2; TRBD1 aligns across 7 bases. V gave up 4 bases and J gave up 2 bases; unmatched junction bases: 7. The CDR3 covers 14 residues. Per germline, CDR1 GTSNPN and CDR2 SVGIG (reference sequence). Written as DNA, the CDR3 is TGTGCCTGGACCCACAGGGGATGGAACTATGGCTACACCTTC. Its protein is CAWTHRGWNYGYTF. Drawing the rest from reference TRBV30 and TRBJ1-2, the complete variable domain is SQTIHQWPATLVQPVGSPLSLECTVEGTSNPNLYWYRQAAGRGLQLLFYSVGIGQISSEVPQNLSASRPQDRQFILSSKKLLLSDSGFYLCAWTHRGWNYGYTFGSGTRLTVV.

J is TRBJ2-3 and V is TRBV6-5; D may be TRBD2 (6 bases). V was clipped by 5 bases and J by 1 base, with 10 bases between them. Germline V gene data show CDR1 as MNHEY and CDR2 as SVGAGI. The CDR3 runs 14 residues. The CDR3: CASSVGLRTDTQYF. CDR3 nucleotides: TGTGCCAGCAGTGTGGGACTCCGCACAGATACGCAGTATTTT.

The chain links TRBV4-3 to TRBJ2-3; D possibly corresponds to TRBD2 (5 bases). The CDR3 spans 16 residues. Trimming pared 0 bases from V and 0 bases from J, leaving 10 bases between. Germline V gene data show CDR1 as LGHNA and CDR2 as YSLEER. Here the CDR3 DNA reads TGCGCCAGCAGCCAAGATGGCCGGGGAAGCACAGATACGCAGTATTTT. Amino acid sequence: CASSQDGRGSTDTQYF.

This CDR3 is CASSPINTGELFF. For the CDR3, the DNA is TGTGCCAGCAGCCCGATTAACACCGGGGAGCTGTTTTTT. V gene TRBV11-2 combines with J gene TRBJ2-2; D gene unclear. This CDR3 is built from 13 residues. Trimming removed 5 bases from V and 2 bases from J, with 6 bases in between. CDR1 is SGHAT, CDR2 FQNNGV, per germline.

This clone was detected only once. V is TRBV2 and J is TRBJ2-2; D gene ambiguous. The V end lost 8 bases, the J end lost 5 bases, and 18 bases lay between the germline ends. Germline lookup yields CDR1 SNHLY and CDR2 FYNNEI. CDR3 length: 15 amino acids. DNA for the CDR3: TGTGCCAGCCAGAGGTCGGTAGCTTCGACCGGGGAGCTGTTTTTT. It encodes CASQRSVASTGELFF.

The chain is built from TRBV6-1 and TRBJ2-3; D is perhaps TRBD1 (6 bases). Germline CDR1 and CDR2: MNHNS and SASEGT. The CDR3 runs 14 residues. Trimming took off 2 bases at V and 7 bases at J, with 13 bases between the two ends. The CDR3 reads CASSESGGTNTQYF. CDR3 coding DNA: TGTGCCAGCAGTGAAAGTGGGGGCACGAATACGCAGTATTTT.

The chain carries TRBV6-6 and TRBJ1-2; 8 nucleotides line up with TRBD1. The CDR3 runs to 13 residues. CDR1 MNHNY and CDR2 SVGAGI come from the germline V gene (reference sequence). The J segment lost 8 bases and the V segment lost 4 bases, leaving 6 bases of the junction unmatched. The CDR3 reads CASSSGQGSGYTF. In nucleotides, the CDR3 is TGTGCCAGCAGTTCCGGACAGGGATCCGGCTACACCTTC.

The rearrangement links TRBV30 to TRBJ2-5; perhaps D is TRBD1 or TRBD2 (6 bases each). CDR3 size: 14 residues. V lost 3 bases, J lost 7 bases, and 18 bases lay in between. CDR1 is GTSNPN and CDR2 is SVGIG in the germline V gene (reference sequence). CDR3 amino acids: CAWSRGHPEGTQYF. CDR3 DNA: TGTGCCTGGAGCCGGGGACACCCGGAGGGGACCCAGTACTTC.

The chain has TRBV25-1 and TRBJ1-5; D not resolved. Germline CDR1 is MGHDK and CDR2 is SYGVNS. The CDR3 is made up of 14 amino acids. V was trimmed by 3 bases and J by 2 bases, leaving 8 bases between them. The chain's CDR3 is CASSDTAGNQPQHF. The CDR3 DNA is TGTGCCAGCAGTGACACGGCGGGCAATCAGCCCCAGCATTTT.

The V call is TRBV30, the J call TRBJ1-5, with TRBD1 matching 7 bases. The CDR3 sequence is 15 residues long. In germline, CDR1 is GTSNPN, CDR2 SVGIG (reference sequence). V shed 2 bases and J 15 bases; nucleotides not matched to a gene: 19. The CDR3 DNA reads TGTGCCTGGAGTTCACCGGGACAAGGGAAGCAGGGGGTGCATTTT. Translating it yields CAWSSPGQGKQGVHF.

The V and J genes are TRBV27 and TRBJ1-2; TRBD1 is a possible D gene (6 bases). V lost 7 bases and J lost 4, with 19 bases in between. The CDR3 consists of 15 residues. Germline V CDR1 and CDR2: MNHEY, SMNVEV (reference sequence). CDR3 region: CASTPMAGAPYGYTF. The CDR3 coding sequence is TGTGCCAGCACCCCCATGGCAGGGGCGCCCTATGGCTACACCTTC.

CDR3 DNA: TGTGCCAGCAGCCGACTAGCGGGAGGGCCTGATTCCTACGAGCAGTACTTC. It is translated as CASSRLAGGPDSYEQYF. This chain connects TRBV11-1 to TRBJ2-7, with TRBD2 matching over 14 bases. There are 17 residues in the CDR3. CDR1 and CDR2 (germline): SGHAT, FQDESV (reference sequence). Trimming removed 5 bases from V and 1 base from J; junction bases left unmatched: 7. Full variable domain (missing parts from reference TRBV11-1 and TRBJ2-7): EAEVAQSPRYKITEKSQAVAFWCDPISGHATLYWYRQILGQGPELLVQFQDESVVDDSQLPKDRFSAERLKGVDSTLKIQPAELGDSAMYLCASSRLAGGPDSYEQYFGPGTRLTVT.

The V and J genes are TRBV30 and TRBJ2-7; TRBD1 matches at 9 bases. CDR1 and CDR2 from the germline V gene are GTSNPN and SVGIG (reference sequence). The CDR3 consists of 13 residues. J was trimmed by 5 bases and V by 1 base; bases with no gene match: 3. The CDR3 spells CAWSGQGEDEQYF. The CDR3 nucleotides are TGTGCCTGGAGTGGACAGGGGGAGGACGAGCAGTACTTC.